The clone carrying this T cell receptor (beta chain) has only a few counts. The sample belongs to a study of blood T cell repertoires in COVID-19. Overall study context: PBMCs, B-cell-depleted T cells, or T cells were the source of the cDNA or gDNA that made up the material.

In the original workflow: Amplifying reference gene primers gave estimates of nucleated cell counts. Measured with immunoSEQ multiplex PCR; TCRdb has only the in-frame clones, and not every one. Clone size and the V and J calls come from that table; the DNA yielded D and trimming. In the table there are around 200,000 clones, around nine tenths of which are singletons. This CDR3 spans 16 amino acids. V lost 6 bases to trimming and J lost 0 bases; unmatched junction nucleotides: 7. Germline CDR1 is LNHDA and CDR2 is SQIVND (reference sequence). Recruitment covered roughly 22 US areas and drew participants whose ages spanned about 18 to 90 years. Contact with a PCR-confirmed or clinician-diagnosed COVID-19 case occurred within 2 weeks of entry.

The chain has TRBV19 and TRBJ2-7; 11 bases fit TRBD1. The TCR originated in a woman younger than 45 who had been exposed to COVID-19. The sample consisted of PBMCs or T cells enriched from blood (not recorded which). CDR3 sequence (DNA): TGTGCCAGTAGCCACGGGACAGGGGGAGGCTCCTACGAGCAGTACTTC. Translation gives CASSHGTGGGSYEQYF.